One T cell receptor beta chain is described in this entry. No cognate antigen has been identified for it. Base qualities were left out, and no much larger clone turns up one base away. The TCR beta CDR3 regions were amplified from RNA transcripts. The first round of RT-PCR for the TCR CDR3 was performed with the HTBI primer set and the Qiagen OneStep RT-PCR kit. The libraries were constructed in a second round of multiplex PCR and then size-selected and purified. Libraries were sequenced paired-end with 100 bp reads on an Illumina HiSeq2000. The authors' analysis ran thus. SOAPnuke was used to process the raw data, throwing out any read that contained adapters or uncalled bases, had a mean Phred below 15, or lacked an exact constant-primer or identifier match. COPE v1.2.5 was used to merge high-quality paired reads, and clonotypes were defined as unique nucleotide sequences. Clonotypes were aligned to IMGT TRBV, TRBD and TRBJ reference segments using MiTCR v1.1. The analysis included only V-J combinations with a frequency above 0.0001, which together covered about 99% of the repertoires. The TCS score was defined as F50 (clonal expansion) divided by E x V (chaos), with BLOSUM62-based TCRdist calculated between CDR3 peptides within each V-J. Welch's t-statistics and random forest reduced fewer than 550 V-J features to around 14, which were used in a naive Bayes classifier (R e1071). Thyroid-blood repertoire similarity was quantified with the Morisita-Horn index. TCRdb trimmed the raw reads at Q25, called clones with MiXCR and kept productive beta chains. Identical CDR3 protein sequences are pooled into one entry, listed with their most common genes and DNA. TCRdb's processing, not the authors' own work, is the source of the V and J calls. This sample lists 700,000 to 950,000 distinct CDR3 sequences; roughly a third were detected once. The top ten clones comprise less than 40% of the sample.

This sample is part of a study of T cells in Graves' hyperthyroidism and ophthalmopathy (dated by TCRdb to the late 2010s). Describing the broader study: Peripheral blood samples were taken at initial diagnosis, before any treatment was given. To identify TCR V-J signatures that set the groups apart, the researchers used a discovery cohort of 100 patients, made up of under 45 with Graves' ophthalmopathy and about 55 with stable Graves' hyperthyroidism. Prospective prediction of ophthalmopathy was tested in an independent validation cohort of 18 to 20 hyperthyroidism patients and around 16 patients who later progressed to ophthalmopathy. For training and testing, the roughly 100 patients in the discovery cohort were randomly divided in a 7:3 ratio. In several Graves' hyperthyroidism patients, the study also compared T-cell repertoires from thyroid tissue with T-cell repertoires from blood. After blood sampling, hyperthyroidism patients were treated with methimazole at a starting dose of 30 mg daily, and ophthalmopathy patients were treated with high-dose intravenous methylprednisolone. TCR Vbeta CDR3 sequencing of 140 or so peripheral blood samples (over 40 ophthalmopathy, 75 to 85 hyperthyroidism and approximately 17 progressor patients) is reported in the paper.

General study outcomes and caveats: In validation, the model predicted progression to ophthalmopathy a median of about 5.9 months before onset, with about 70% sensitivity and nearly 75% specificity. Ophthalmopathy was separated from stable hyperthyroidism by a 13 V-J signature model, with approximately 86% sensitivity and about 81% specificity obtained in cross-validation and 80%/75% obtained in testing. No statistical method was used to set the sample size in advance, and investigators knew the group allocation. Blood samples also contained most of the expanded thyroid clonotypes (frequency above 0.001), which suggests that blood repertoires may reflect thyroid immune responses.

Graves' hyperthyroidism was defined as stable when no progression to ophthalmopathy occurred over 18 months of follow-up. Hyperthyroidism patients were newly diagnosed, with disease duration under 2 months, and aged 18 to 65 years. Exclusion was applied to patients with uncontrolled infections, other autoimmune diseases, pregnancy or lactation. Diagnoses relied on clinical symptoms, serum thyroxine and TRAb, thyroid ultrasound and orbital computed tomography. PBMCs were isolated from about 9.2 ml of fresh peripheral blood by Ficoll-Paque density gradient centrifugation. Total RNA was extracted using Trizol reagent, and RNA quality was assessed on an Agilent 2100 Bioanalyzer. Inclusive of the bounding cysteine and phenylalanine, the CDR3 is 16 residues long. Solely the CDR3 DNA is kept, with 48 bases framed from the first base. CDR1 and CDR2 were assigned from the germline V gene as MNHEY and SVGAGI. V drops 5 bases and J drops 7 bases, leaving 21 bases in between.

The TCR originated in a middle-aged woman with Graves' hyperthyroidism. Sequenced sample: blood. This chain is built from TRBV6-5 and TRBJ1-3; perhaps TRBD1 is the D gene, with 6 bases matching. In nucleotides, the sequence is TGTGCCAGCAGTGACTTAACAGGGCTTATGGGGAACACCATATATTTT. Translated, it gives CASSDLTGLMGNTIYF.